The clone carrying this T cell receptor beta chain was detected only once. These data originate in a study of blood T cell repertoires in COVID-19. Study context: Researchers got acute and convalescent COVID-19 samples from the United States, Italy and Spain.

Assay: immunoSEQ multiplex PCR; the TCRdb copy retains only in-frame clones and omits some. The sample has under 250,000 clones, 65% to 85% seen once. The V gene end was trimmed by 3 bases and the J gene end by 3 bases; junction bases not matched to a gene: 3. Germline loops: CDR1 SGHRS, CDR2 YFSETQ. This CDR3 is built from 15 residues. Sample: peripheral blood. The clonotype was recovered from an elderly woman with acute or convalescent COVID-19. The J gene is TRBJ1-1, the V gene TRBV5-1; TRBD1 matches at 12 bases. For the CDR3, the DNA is TGCGCCAGCAGCTCGGGACAGGGGGCCTACACTGAAGCTTTCTTT. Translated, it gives CASSSGQGAYTEAFF.